The 3 T cell receptor beta chains in this list originate from one sample, sequenced in a study of OX40 agonist ivuxolimab in advanced cancers. Sequenced by immunoSEQ multiplex PCR; TCRdb stores in-frame clones only, minus some. The table includes 70,000 to 95,000 clones, around 80% detected once. Source: CD4+ or CD8+ T cells sorted from blood, taken in a trial of the OX40 agonist ivuxolimab. Receptor source: an adult with an advanced solid tumor such as melanoma, head and neck, liver or kidney cancer.

The sample holds one count of this clone. The rearrangement links TRBV27 to TRBJ2-2; TRBD1 is a possible D gene (6 bases). Germline V gene lookup returns CDR1 MNHEY and CDR2 SMNVEV (reference sequence). V lost 5 bases and J lost 8, with 9 bases in between. The CDR3 covers 12 residues. This chain's CDR3 is CASSQRGGELFF. DNA of the CDR3: TGTGCCAGCAGTCAAAGGGGGGGGGAGCTGTTTTTT.

The rearrangement joins TRBV16 to TRBJ2-5, with a tentative D call TRBD2 (5 bases). The V end was cut by 4 bases, the J end by 5 bases, with 5 bases between. The germline V gene has CDR1 KGHSY and CDR2 FQNENV. The CDR3 totals 11 residues. CDR3 DNA sequence: TGTGCCAGCAGCCGGAGGGAGACCCAGTACTTC. Translating gives CASSRRETQYF.

The chain couples TRBV10-3 to TRBJ2-3; TRBD1 might be the D (5 bases). The V gene lost 5 bases and the J gene lost 1 base, with 13 bases spanning the gap. The CDR3 has 15 residues. Germline CDR1 is ENHRY and CDR2 is SYGVKD. CDR3 sequence: CAISSPAGRTDTQYF. CDR3 bases: TGTGCCATCAGTTCACCGGCAGGGCGCACAGATACGCAGTATTTT.